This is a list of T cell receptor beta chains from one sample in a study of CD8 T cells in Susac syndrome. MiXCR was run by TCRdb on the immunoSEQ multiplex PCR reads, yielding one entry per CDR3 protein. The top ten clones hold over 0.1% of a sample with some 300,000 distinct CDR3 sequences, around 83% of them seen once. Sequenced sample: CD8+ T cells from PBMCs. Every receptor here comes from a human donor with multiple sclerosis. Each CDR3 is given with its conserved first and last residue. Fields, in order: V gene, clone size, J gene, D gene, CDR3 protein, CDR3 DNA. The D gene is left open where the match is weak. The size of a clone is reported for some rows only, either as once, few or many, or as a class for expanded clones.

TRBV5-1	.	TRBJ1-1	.	CASSLDGREAFF	TGCGCCAGCAGCTTGGATGGCCGTGAAGCTTTCTTT
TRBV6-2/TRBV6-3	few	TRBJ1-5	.	CASSYLINQPQHF	TGTGCCAGCAGTTACCTAATCAATCAGCCCCAGCATTTT
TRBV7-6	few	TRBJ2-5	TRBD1	CASSLVGTEWRIGEETQYF	TGTGCCAGCAGCTTAGTAGGGACAGAATGGCGGATTGGTGAAGAGACCCAGTACTTC
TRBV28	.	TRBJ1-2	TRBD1	CASSYRGRVSGYGYTF	TGTGCCAGCAGTTACAGGGGGCGCGTTTCAGGATATGGCTACACCTTC
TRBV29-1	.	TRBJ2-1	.	CSVVHYNEQFF	TGCAGCGTTGTGCACTACAATGAGCAGTTCTTC
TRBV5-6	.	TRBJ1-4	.	CASERIRSRGAYEKLFF	TGTGCCAGCGAACGAATTAGGTCGAGGGGAGCTTATGAAAAACTGTTTTTT
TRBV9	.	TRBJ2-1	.	CASGTPGYNEQFF	TGTGCCAGCGGGACTCCCGGGTACAATGAGCAGTTCTTC
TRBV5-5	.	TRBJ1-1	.	CASSLVGAKQAFF	TGTGCCAGCAGCTTGGTCGGGGCCAAACAAGCTTTCTTT
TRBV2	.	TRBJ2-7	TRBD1	CASVRQGGYEQYF	TGTGCCAGCGTTAGACAGGGCGGATACGAGCAGTACTTC
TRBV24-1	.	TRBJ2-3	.	CATSVGAASTDTQYF	TGTGCCACCAGTGTTGGAGCGGCTAGCACAGATACGCAGTATTTT
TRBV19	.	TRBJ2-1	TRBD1	CASSTYRQGTNNEQFF	TGTGCCAGTAGTACCTACCGACAGGGGACCAACAATGAGCAGTTCTTC
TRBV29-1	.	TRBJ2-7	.	CSVEGSGRPYEQYF	TGCAGCGTTGAGGGTAGCGGACGACCCTACGAGCAGTACTTC
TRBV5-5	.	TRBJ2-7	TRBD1	CASRLDRGPYEQYF	TGTGCCAGCAGACTCGACAGGGGCCCCTACGAGCAGTACTTC
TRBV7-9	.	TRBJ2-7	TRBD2	CASSLEPGLEGDEQYF	TGTGCCAGCAGCTTAGAACCGGGACTAGAAGGGGACGAGCAGTACTTC
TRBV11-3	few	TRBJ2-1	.	CASSFLANEQFF	TGTGCCAGCAGCTTTTTAGCCAATGAGCAGTTCTTC
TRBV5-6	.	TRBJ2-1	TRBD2	CASTYGTSGHNEQFF	TGTGCCAGCACCTACGGGACTAGCGGACACAATGAGCAGTTCTTC
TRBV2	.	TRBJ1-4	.	CASSVRGDGSNDEKLFF	TGTGCCAGCAGTGTGAGAGGGGACGGGTCCAATGATGAAAAACTGTTTTTT
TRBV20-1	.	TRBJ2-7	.	CSARELVKTGATYEQYF	TGCAGTGCTAGAGAACTAGTGAAGACAGGAGCCACCTACGAGCAGTACTTC
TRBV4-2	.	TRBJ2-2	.	CASSQETGELFIGELFF	TGTGCCAGCAGCCAAGAGACGGGAGAGCTCTTTATCGGGGAGCTGTTTTTT
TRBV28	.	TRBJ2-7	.	CASSLGVEQYF	TGTGCCAGCAGTTTAGGGGTCGAGCAGTACTTC
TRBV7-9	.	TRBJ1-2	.	CASSSGVAGYTF	TGTGCCAGCAGCTCAGGGGTCGCTGGCTACACCTTC
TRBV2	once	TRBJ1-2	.	CASLRGAYGYTF	TGTGCCAGTTTGAGGGGGGCCTATGGCTACACCTTC
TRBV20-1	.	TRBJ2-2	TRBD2	CSARPRGAGELFF	TGCAGTGCCCGCCCGCGGGGGGCCGGGGAGCTGTTTTTT
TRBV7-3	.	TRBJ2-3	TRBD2	CASSFTDVSGREDTQYF	TGTGCCAGCAGCTTTACGGACGTTAGCGGGAGGGAAGATACGCAGTATTTT
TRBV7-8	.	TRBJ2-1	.	CASSLTRGGYNEQFF	TGTGCCAGCAGCTTAACCAGGGGGGGCTACAATGAGCAGTTCTTC
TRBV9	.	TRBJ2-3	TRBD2	CASSGGLAGVRDTQYF	TGTGCCAGCAGCGGGGGACTAGCGGGAGTTAGAGATACGCAGTATTTT
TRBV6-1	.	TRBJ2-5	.	CASRRRSVAWKETQYF	TGTGCCAGCAGGCGCCGGAGTGTCGCCTGGAAAGAGACCCAGTACTTC
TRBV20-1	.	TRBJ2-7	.	CSARTLDLTYEQYF	TGCAGTGCTAGAACGCTAGACCTTACCTACGAGCAGTACTTC
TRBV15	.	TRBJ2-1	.	CATSSPTSRNEQFF	TGTGCCACCAGCAGCCCTACTAGTCGCAATGAGCAGTTCTTC
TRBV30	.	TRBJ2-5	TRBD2	CAWRRTSEETQYF	TGTGCCTGGAGGCGGACTAGCGAAGAGACCCAGTACTTC
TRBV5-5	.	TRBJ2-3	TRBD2	CASSSSGRAGDTQYF	TGTGCCAGCAGCTCTAGCGGGAGGGCCGGAGATACGCAGTATTTT
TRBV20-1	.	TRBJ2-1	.	CSADNYNEQFF	TGCAGTGCGGATAACTACAATGAGCAGTTCTTC
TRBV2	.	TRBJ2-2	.	CASSEAGWQANTGELFF	TGTGCCAGCAGTGAAGCGGGGTGGCAGGCGAACACCGGGGAGCTGTTTTTT
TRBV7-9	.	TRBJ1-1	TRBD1	CASSRRDRGTEAFF	TGTGCCAGCAGCAGACGGGACAGGGGAACTGAAGCTTTCTTT
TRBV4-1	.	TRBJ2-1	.	CASSQEGTFYNEQFF	TGCGCCAGCAGCCAAGAAGGGACTTTCTACAATGAGCAGTTCTTC